The rows below give T cell receptor beta chains drawn from one sample of a study of CD8+ T cells in alopecia areata. Sequenced by immunoSEQ multiplex PCR; TCRdb stores in-frame clones only, minus some. The sample has roughly 150,000 clones; around half are singletons. The sample in question was CD8+ T cells sorted from blood, obtained at week 0. The receptors were gathered from a human donor with alopecia areata. Each CDR3 is given with its conserved first and last residue. Fields, in order: D gene, J gene, V gene, clone size, CDR3 protein, CDR3 DNA. A D gene is named only where the DNA matches it firmly. Size values are once, few and many counts, or a class for expanded clones, and some rows have none.

NA TRBJ1-1 TRBV29-1 few CSVEDPMGGTEAFF TGCAGCGTTGAAGATCCAATGGGGGGGACTGAAGCTTTCTTT
NA TRBJ2-7 TRBV4-3 few CASSQDVSGYEQYF TGCGCCAGCAGCCAAGATGTTAGCGGATACGAGCAGTACTTC
NA TRBJ2-7 TRBV4-1 few CASSRGGQVYEQYF TGCGCCAGCAGCCGGGGGGGACAGGTCTACGAGCAGTACTTC
TRBD2 TRBJ2-7 TRBV10-3 NA CAIGSLAGTYEQYF TGTGCCATCGGTAGTCTAGCGGGGACCTACGAGCAGTACTTC
TRBD2 TRBJ2-3 TRBV11-2 many CASNYGGGADTQYF TGTGCCAGCAACTACGGCGGGGGTGCAGATACGCAGTATTTT
NA TRBJ2-1 TRBV27 NA CASSSRGRVDNEQFF TGTGCCAGCAGTTCGCGGGGCCGGGTGGACAATGAGCAGTTCTTC
NA TRBJ1-2 TRBV27 NA CASSYRDGYGYTF TGTGCCAGCAGCTACAGGGACGGCTATGGCTACACCTTC
NA TRBJ2-7 TRBV4-3 NA CASSQGAGSYEQYF TGCGCCAGCAGCCAAGGGGCAGGGAGCTACGAGCAGTACTTC
NA TRBJ1-2 TRBV29-1 few CSVESGDGYTF TGCAGCGTTGAGTCCGGGGATGGCTACACCTTC
NA TRBJ2-1 TRBV2 NA CASGGLSYNEQFF TGTGCCAGCGGGGGTCTCTCCTACAATGAGCAGTTCTTC
NA TRBJ2-4 TRBV11-1 few CASSPQGGLDIQYF TGTGCCAGCAGCCCGCAGGGCGGGCTAGACATTCAGTACTTC
NA TRBJ2-1 TRBV2 few CASRNYNEQFF TGTGCCAGCAGGAATTACAATGAGCAGTTCTTC
NA TRBJ2-7 TRBV14 NA CASSQDRGSGSSYEQYF TGTGCCAGCAGCCAAGATCGCGGTTCAGGGAGCTCCTACGAGCAGTACTTC
NA TRBJ2-2 TRBV7-6 NA CASSLRDTPNTGELFF TGTGCCAGCAGCTTAAGGGACACACCGAACACCGGGGAGCTGTTTTTT
NA TRBJ1-3 TRBV9 few CASSAQDLGNTIYF TGTGCCAGCAGCGCCCAGGACTTAGGAAACACCATATATTTT
NA TRBJ1-1 TRBV4-3 NA CASSQDRRGRTEAFF TGCGCCAGCAGCCAAGATAGGAGGGGAAGGACTGAAGCTTTCTTT
NA TRBJ2-7 TRBV9 few CASSAGGGTQGEQYF TGTGCCAGCAGCGCCGGAGGGGGGACCCAGGGCGAGCAGTACTTC
TRBD2 TRBJ2-3 TRBV11-2 NA CASSLEGLYSSGGPDTQYF TGTGCCAGCAGCTTAGAGGGGCTTTATTCTAGCGGGGGGCCCGATACGCAGTATTTT
NA TRBJ2-1 TRBV25-1 NA CASSDDRRDYNEQFF TGTGCCAGCAGTGACGACAGACGCGACTACAATGAGCAGTTCTTC
NA TRBJ1-5 TRBV30 once CAWEDGIDSNQPQHF TGTGCCTGGGAAGACGGCATCGATAGCAATCAGCCCCAGCATTTT
TRBD1 TRBJ2-1 TRBV29-1 NA CSVDLTGDLDNEQFF TGCAGCGTTGATCTGACAGGGGACCTCGACAATGAGCAGTTCTTC
NA TRBJ2-2 TRBV5-1 few CASSSKDEIFGELFF TGCGCCAGCAGCTCAAAGGACGAGATATTCGGGGAGCTGTTTTTT
NA TRBJ1-1 TRBV30 NA CAWSGTEAFF TGTGCCTGGAGTGGTACTGAAGCTTTCTTT
NA TRBJ1-2 TRBV29-1 few CSGWTAKAYGYTF TGCAGCGGCTGGACAGCCAAAGCCTATGGCTACACCTTC
NA TRBJ2-1 TRBV27 NA CASSLLGGGYNEQFF TGTGCCAGCAGTCTCCTTGGGGGCGGCTACAATGAGCAGTTCTTC
TRBD1 TRBJ2-1 TRBV25-1 NA CASTRGQGKFGEQFF TGTGCCAGCACACGGGGACAGGGGAAATTTGGTGAGCAGTTCTTC
TRBD1 TRBJ2-5 TRBV29-1 NA CSVGTPGGQETQYF TGCAGCGTTGGTACCCCAGGGGGTCAAGAGACCCAGTACTTC
NA TRBJ1-5 TRBV27 NA CASSAGNGNQPQHF TGTGCCAGCAGTGCGGGAAACGGCAATCAGCCCCAGCATTTT
NA TRBJ2-1 TRBV30 many CAWSTQGGHEQFF TGTGCCTGGAGTACCCAGGGGGGCCATGAGCAGTTCTTC
NA TRBJ1-1 TRBV29-1 NA CSVARDTGYTEAFF TGCAGCGTTGCAAGAGATACAGGGTACACTGAAGCTTTCTTT
TRBD2 TRBJ2-4 TRBV2 NA CASMSSLAAAKNIQYF TGTGCCAGCATGAGCAGTCTAGCGGCAGCCAAAAACATTCAGTACTTC
NA TRBJ2-5 TRBV4-1 NA CASSQAGAETQYF TGCGCCAGCAGCCAAGCGGGGGCAGAGACCCAGTACTTC
NA TRBJ1-5 TRBV13 NA CASSLGQGHQPQHF TGTGCCAGCAGCTTAGGACAGGGCCATCAGCCCCAGCATTTT
TRBD1 TRBJ2-7 TRBV29-1 NA CSVEGDRGSYEQYF TGCAGCGTTGAAGGGGACAGGGGATCCTACGAGCAGTACTTC
NA TRBJ1-1 TRBV20-1 NA CSADVGSEAFF TGCAGTGCCGACGTGGGCTCCGAAGCTTTCTTT
NA TRBJ2-7 TRBV4-1 NA CASSSGAEQYF TGCGCCAGCAGCTCAGGGGCCGAGCAGTACTTC
NA TRBJ1-1 TRBV29-1 NA CSVVAGNTEAFF TGCAGCGTTGTGGCAGGAAACACTGAAGCTTTCTTT
NA TRBJ1-1 TRBV4-3 NA CASSQDRVFTEAFF TGCGCCAGCAGCCAAGACAGGGTGTTCACTGAAGCTTTCTTT
NA TRBJ2-1 TRBV6-5 NA CASRSETANINEQFF TGTGCCAGCAGGTCAGAGACAGCGAATATCAATGAGCAGTTCTTC